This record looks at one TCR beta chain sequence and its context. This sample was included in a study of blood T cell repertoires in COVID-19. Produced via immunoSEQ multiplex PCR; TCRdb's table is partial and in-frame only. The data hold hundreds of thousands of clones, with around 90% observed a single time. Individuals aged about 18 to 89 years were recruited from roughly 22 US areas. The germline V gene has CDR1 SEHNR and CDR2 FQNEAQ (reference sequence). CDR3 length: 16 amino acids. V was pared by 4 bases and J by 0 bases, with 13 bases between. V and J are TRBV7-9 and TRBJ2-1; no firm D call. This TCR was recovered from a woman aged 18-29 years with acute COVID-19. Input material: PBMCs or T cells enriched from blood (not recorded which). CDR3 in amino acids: CASSSVLRSSYNEQFF. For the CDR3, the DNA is TGTGCCAGCAGCTCCGTCTTGCGCTCCTCCTACAATGAGCAGTTCTTC.